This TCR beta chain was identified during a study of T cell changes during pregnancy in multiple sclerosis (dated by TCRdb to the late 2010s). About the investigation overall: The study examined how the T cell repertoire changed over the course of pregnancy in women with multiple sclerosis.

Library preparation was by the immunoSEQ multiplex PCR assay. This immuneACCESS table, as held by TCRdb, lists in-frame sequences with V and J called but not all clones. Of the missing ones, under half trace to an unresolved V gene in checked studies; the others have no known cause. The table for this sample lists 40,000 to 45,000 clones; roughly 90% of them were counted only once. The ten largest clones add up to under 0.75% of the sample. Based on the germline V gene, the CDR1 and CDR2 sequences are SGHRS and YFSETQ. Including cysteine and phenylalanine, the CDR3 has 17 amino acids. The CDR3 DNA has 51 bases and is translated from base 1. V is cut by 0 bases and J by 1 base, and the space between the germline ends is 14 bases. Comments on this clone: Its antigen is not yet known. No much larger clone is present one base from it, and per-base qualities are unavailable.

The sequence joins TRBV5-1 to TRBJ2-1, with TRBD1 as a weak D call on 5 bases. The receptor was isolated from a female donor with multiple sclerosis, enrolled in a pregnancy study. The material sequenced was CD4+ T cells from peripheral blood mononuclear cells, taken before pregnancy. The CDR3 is CASSLGAGKGSYNEQFF. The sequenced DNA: TGCGCCAGCAGCTTGGGGGCAGGGAAAGGGTCCTACAATGAGCAGTTCTTC.